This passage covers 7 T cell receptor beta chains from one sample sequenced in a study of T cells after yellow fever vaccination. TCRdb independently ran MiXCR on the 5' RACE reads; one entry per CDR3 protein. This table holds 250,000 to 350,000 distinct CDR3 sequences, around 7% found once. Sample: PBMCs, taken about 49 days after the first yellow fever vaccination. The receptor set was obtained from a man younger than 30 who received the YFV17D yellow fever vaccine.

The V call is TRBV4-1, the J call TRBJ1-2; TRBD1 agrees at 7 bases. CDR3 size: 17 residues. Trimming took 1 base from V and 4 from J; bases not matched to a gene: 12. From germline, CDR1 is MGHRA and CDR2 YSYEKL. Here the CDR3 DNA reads TGCGCCAGCAGCCAAGTAACCAGACAGGGCCTCTCCTATGGCTACACCTTC. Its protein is CASSQVTRQGLSYGYTF.

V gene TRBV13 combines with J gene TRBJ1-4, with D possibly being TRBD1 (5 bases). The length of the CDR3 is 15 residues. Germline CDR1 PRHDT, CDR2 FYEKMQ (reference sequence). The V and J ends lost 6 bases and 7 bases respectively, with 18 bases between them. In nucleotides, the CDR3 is TGTGCCAGCAGGCGACCACCAGCAGGGTGTGAAAAACTGTTTTTT. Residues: CASRRPPAGCEKLFF.

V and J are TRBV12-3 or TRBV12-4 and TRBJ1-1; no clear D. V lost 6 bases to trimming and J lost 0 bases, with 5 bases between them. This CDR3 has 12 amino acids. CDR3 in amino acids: CASSPLNTEAFF. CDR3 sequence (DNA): TGTGCCAGCAGCCCCCTGAACACTGAAGCTTTCTTT.

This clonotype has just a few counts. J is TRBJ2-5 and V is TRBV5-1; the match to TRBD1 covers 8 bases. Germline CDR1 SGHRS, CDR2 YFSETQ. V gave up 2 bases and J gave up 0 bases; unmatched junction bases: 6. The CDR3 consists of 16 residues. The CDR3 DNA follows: TGCGCCAGCAGCTTTCGACAGGGGTCGTACCAAGAGACCCAGTACTTC. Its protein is CASSFRQGSYQETQYF.

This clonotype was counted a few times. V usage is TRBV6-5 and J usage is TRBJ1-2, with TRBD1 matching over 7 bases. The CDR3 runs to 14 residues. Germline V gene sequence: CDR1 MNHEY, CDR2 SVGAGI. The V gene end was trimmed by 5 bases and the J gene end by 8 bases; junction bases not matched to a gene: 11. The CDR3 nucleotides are TGTGCCAGCAGTAACAGGGGATCCAGCCCCGGCTACACCTTC. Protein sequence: CASSNRGSSPGYTF.

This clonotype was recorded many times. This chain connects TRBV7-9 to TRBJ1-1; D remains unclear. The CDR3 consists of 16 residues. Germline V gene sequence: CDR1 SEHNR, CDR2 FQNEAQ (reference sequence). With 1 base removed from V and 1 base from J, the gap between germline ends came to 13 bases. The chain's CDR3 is CASSLDFRFENTEAFF. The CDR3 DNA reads TGTGCCAGCAGCTTAGATTTTCGGTTCGAGAACACTGAAGCTTTCTTT.

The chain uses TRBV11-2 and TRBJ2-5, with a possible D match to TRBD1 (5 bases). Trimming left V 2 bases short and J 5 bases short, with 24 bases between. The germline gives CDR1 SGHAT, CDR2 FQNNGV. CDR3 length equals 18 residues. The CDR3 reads CASSLSIFFMGHRETQYF. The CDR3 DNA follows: TGTGCCAGCAGCTTAAGTATTTTTTTTATGGGGCATAGGGAGACCCAGTACTTC.